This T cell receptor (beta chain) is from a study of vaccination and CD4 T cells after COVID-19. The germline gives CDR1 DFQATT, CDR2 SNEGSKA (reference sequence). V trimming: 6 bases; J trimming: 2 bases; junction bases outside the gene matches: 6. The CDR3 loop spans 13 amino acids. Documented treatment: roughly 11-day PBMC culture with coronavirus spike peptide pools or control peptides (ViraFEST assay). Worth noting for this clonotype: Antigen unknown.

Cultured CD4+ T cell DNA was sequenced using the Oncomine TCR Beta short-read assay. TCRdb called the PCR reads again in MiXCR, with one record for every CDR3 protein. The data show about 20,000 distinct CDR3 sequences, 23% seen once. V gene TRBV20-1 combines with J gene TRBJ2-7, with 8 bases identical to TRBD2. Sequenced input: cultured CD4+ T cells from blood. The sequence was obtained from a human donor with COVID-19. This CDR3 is CSARRGVAYEQYF. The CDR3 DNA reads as TGCAGTGCGCGGCGGGGGGTGGCCTACGAGCAGTACTTC.